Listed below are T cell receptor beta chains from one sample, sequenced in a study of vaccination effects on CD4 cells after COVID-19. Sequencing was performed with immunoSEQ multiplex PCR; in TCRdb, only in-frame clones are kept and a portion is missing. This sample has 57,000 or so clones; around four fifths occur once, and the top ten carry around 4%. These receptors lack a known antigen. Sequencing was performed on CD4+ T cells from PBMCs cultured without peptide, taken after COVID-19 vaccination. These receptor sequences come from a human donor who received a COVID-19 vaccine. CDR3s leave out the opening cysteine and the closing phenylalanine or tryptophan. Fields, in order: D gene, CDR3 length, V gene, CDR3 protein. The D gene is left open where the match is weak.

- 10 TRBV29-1 SDVGRVNGYT
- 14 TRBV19 ASSISGTVKNQPQH
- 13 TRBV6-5 ASSQTGLRPYEQY
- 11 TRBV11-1 ASSQDGYNEQF
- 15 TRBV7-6 ASSLAQGGQPIYGYT
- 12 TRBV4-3 ASSQQQRGNTIY
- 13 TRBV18 ASSPPGRPYNEQF
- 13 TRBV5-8 ASSLDMQVGNEQF
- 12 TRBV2 ASIRSALNTEAF
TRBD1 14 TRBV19 ASSNHRDRGTGELF
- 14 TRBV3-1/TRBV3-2 ASSWGWYTNTGELF
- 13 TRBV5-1 ASSWGSREGTEAF
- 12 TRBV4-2 ASSQGGGSETQY
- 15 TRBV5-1 ASSAQGGRWGTDTQY
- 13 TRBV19 ASSILGAEQETQY
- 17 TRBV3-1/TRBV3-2 ASDGRNETLWGSKTEAF
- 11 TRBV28 ASSLGLSYEQY
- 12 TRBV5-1 ASSLDPGLYGYT
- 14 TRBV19 ASTLRGGGVGNTIY
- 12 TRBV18 ASSDGLVQETQY
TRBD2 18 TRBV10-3 AISAGTSGSTGVPYNEQF
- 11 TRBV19 ASSTTGRHEQY
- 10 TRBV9 ASSVSTDTQY
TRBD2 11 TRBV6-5 ASRGLAGGPQF
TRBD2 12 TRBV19 ASSKLAGDYEQY
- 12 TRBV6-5 ASSFRGKSYEQY
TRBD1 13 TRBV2 ASSRTGSYNSPLH
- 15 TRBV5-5 ASSLPGGPGAKNIQY
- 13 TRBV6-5 ASRSGQENTGELF
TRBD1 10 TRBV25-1 ASSRTGGVQY
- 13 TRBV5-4 ASSRWTAENEKLF
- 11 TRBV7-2 ASSGTRGHIQY
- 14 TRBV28 ASSRGWSPGVSPLH
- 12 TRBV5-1 ASSEGRPGNTIY
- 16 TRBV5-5 ASSLRSFTGFMNTEAF
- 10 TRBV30 AWSREGTEAF
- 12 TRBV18 ASSPARENTEAF